The 16 T cell receptor beta chains given below trace back to one sample, sequenced in a study of CD8 T cells in Susac syndrome. Random hexamers primed reverse transcription of about 0.5 to 1 ug RNA. TCRdb re-called the immunoSEQ multiplex PCR reads through MiXCR, storing one row per CDR3 protein. This sample has hundreds of thousands of distinct CDR3 sequences, with roughly nine tenths found just once. What was sequenced was CD8+ T cells from PBMCs. Every receptor here comes from a human donor with multiple sclerosis.

V is TRBV30 and J is TRBJ2-1; 10 bases align to TRBD2. The V and J ends lost 6 bases and 8 bases, in that order; junction bases with no gene match: 13. The CDR3 contains 15 residues. Germline CDR1 is GTSNPN and CDR2 is SVGIG (reference sequence). The CDR3 coding sequence is TGTGCCTGCCCGACTCCCAGCGGGGGGGATGATGAGCAGTTCTTC. Encoded protein: CACPTPSGGDDEQFF.

The chain employs TRBV5-6 and TRBJ2-2, with TRBD2 identical over 10 bases. Trimming took 3 bases from V and 6 from J; bases not matched to a gene: 2. The CDR3 runs to 14 residues. CDR1 is SGHDT, CDR2 YYEEEE, per germline. CDR3: CASSWGTSAGELFF. The CDR3 nucleotides are TGTGCCAGCAGCTGGGGGACTAGCGCCGGGGAGCTGTTTTTT.

The chain joins TRBV30 to TRBJ2-1; D may be TRBD2 (5 bases). V lost 2 bases and J 7 bases, leaving 6 bases between the germline ends. The CDR3 is made up of 11 amino acids. Germline lookup yields CDR1 GTSNPN and CDR2 SVGIG (reference sequence). CDR3 DNA: TGTGCCTGGAGTTGGGAGAATGAGCAGTTCTTC. Protein sequence: CAWSWENEQFF.

The chain recombines TRBV5-6 with TRBJ1-6; the D gene is possibly TRBD1 (5 bases). The CDR3 is 16 residues long. Germline assignment: CDR1 SGHDT and CDR2 YYEEEE. V dropped 0 bases and J dropped 9 bases, with 16 bases sitting between them. Here the CDR3 DNA reads TGTGCCAGCAGCTTGGGGCTGGCGGGGGGTTCTTCACCCCTCCACTTT. This encodes CASSLGLAGGSSPLHF.

V gene TRBV7-9 combines with J gene TRBJ2-1; 8 bases are shared with TRBD2. Trimming at V came to 5 bases and at J to 0 bases, leaving 3 bases not matched to a gene. This CDR3 region has 15 residues. From germline, CDR1 is SEHNR and CDR2 FQNEAQ (reference sequence). Here the CDR3 DNA reads TGTGCCAGCAGCCGTAGCGGGACCTCCTACAATGAGCAGTTCTTC. Protein product: CASSRSGTSYNEQFF.

The chain recombines TRBV5-4 with TRBJ2-1; 7 bases fit TRBD1. Germline V gene lookup returns CDR1 SGHNT and CDR2 YYREEE (reference sequence). Trimming cost V 4 bases and J 4 bases; bases outside gene matches: 5. The CDR3 is 14 amino acids. The DNA of the CDR3 is TGTGCCAGCAGCGAACAGGGGTCGTACAATGAGCAGTTCTTC. Its protein product is CASSEQGSYNEQFF. Full variable domain (rest looked up from reference TRBV5-4 and TRBJ2-1): ETGVTQSPTHLIKTRGQQVTLRCSSQSGHNTVSWYQQALGQGPQFIFQYYREEENGRGNFPPRFSGLQFPNYSSELNVNALELDDSALYLCASSEQGSYNEQFFGPGTRLTVL.

This rearrangement joins TRBV27 to TRBJ1-1; D unresolved. CDR3 length equals 13 residues. Looked up from germline, CDR1 is MNHEY and CDR2 is SMNVEV (reference sequence). V lost 5 bases, J lost 1 base, and 8 bases lay in between. The chain's CDR3 is CASSGWANTEAFF. The CDR3 coding sequence is TGTGCCAGCAGTGGTTGGGCGAACACTGAAGCTTTCTTT.

The chain has TRBV19 and TRBJ1-1; D ambiguous. Germline V gene data show CDR1 as LNHDA and CDR2 as SQIVND (reference sequence). V was shortened by 0 bases and J by 7 bases, with 9 bases between the two germline ends. This CDR3 comprises 13 residues. CDR3 sequence (DNA): TGTGCCAGTAGTATAGATCGTGGCGGTGAAGCTTTCTTT. It encodes CASSIDRGGEAFF.

V usage is TRBV7-9 and J usage is TRBJ2-5, with TRBD2 as a possible D gene (5 bases). Germline-derived CDR1 and CDR2 are SEHNR and FQNEAQ (reference sequence). Trimming pared 5 bases from V and 5 bases from J, leaving 18 bases between. CDR3 length: 15 amino acids. CDR3 nucleotides: TGTGCCAGCAGCCCCCCCGGACTCGGAATGGAGACCCAGTACTTC. This encodes CASSPPGLGMETQYF.

The chain uses TRBV2 and TRBJ2-7; D is perhaps TRBD1 (5 bases). V was trimmed by 7 bases and J by 1 base, leaving 8 bases between them. The CDR3 has 12 residues. Germline V gene lookup returns CDR1 SNHLY and CDR2 FYNNEI. The chain's CDR3 is CASMTESYEQYF. The CDR3, as DNA: TGTGCCAGCATGACAGAATCCTACGAGCAGTACTTC.

The CDR3, as DNA: TGTGCCAGCAGCACCCGACAGGAAATGTATAAGGGAAACACCATATATTTT. Translation: CASSTRQEMYKGNTIYF. The gene calls are TRBV9 and TRBJ1-3; tentative D call: TRBD1 (6 bases). In germline, CDR1 is SGDLS, CDR2 YYNGEE. The V end lost 4 bases, the J end lost 4 bases, and 21 bases lay between the germline ends. The CDR3 consists of 17 residues.

This rearrangement joins TRBV9 to TRBJ2-1; TRBD2 might be the D (7 bases). V lost 0 bases and J 0 bases, leaving 19 bases between the germline ends. CDR1 and CDR2 (germline): SGDLS, YYNGEE. This CDR3 has 19 amino acids. CDR3 sequence (DNA): TGTGCCAGCAGCGTAGGAGTGAGAGGGGGAGGGGGCTCCTACAATGAGCAGTTCTTC. As protein: CASSVGVRGGGGSYNEQFF.

The chain links TRBV9 to TRBJ2-5; D ambiguous. V was clipped by 0 bases and J by 4 bases, with 7 bases between them. Germline V CDR1 and CDR2: SGDLS, YYNGEE. This CDR3 comprises 13 residues. CDR3 residues: CASSVGNGETQYF. CDR3 nucleotide sequence: TGTGCCAGCAGCGTAGGGAATGGAGAGACCCAGTACTTC.

The chain recombines TRBV5-1 with TRBJ2-5; perhaps TRBD2 as D (5 bases). The CDR3 length is 15 residues. V was shortened by 1 base and J by 2 bases, with 12 bases between the two germline ends. Germline CDR1 is SGHRS and CDR2 is YFSETQ. CDR3 DNA: TGCGCCAGCAGCTTGTCGGGGTCCACTCAAGAGACCCAGTACTTC. It codes for CASSLSGSTQETQYF.

This rearrangement joins TRBV7-9 to TRBJ2-5; D not certain. The CDR3 covers 14 residues. Between the trimmed V and J ends, which lost 5 bases and 2 bases, there was a span of 12 bases. The germline gives CDR1 SEHNR, CDR2 FQNEAQ (reference sequence). CDR3 loop: CASSPRERQETQYF. In DNA form, the CDR3 reads TGTGCCAGCAGCCCCCGTGAGAGACAAGAGACCCAGTACTTC.

This chain connects TRBV7-2 to TRBJ2-5; D uncertain. V lost 1 base and J 1 base, leaving 13 bases between the germline ends. CDR3 length equals 16 residues. CDR1 is SGHTA and CDR2 is FQGNSA in the germline V gene. The DNA for the CDR3 is TGTGCCAGCAGCTTAGGAATCTACAAATCCCAAGAGACCCAGTACTTC. As protein: CASSLGIYKSQETQYF. Full variable domain (outside the CDR3, taken from reference TRBV7-2 and TRBJ2-5): GAGVSQSPSNKVTEKGKDVELRCDPISGHTALYWYRQSLGQGLEFLIYFQGNSAPDKSGLPSDRFSAERTGGSVSTLTIQRTQQEDSAVYLCASSLGIYKSQETQYFGPGTRLLVL.